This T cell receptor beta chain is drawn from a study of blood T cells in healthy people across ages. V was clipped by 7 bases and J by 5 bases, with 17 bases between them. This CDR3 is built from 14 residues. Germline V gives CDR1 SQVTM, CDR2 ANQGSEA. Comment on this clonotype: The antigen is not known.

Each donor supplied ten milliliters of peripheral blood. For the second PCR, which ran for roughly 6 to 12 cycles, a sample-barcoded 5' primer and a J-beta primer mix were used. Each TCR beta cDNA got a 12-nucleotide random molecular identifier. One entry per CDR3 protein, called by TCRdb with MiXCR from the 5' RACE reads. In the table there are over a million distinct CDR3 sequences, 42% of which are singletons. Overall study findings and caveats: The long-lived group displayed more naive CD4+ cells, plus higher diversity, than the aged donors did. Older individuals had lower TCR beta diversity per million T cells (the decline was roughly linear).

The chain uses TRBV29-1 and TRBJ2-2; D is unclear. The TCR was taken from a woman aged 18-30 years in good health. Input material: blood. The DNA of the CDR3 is TGCAGCGCTTTCAACCGAGAAGGTACCGGGGAGCTGTTTTTT. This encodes CSAFNREGTGELFF.